This TCR beta chain was identified in a study of cytomegalovirus exposure and HLA in healthy donors. Of note for this clone: Its antigen is undetermined.

Study-wide results and caveats: The classifier reportedly diagnosed cytomegalovirus status with high sensitivity and specificity.

CDR1 and CDR2 from the germline V gene are SGHRS and YFSETQ. J lost 2 bases, V lost 5 bases, and 10 bases had no gene match. This CDR3 comprises 16 residues. PCR amplification relied on 60 Vbeta primers (plus 13 Jbeta primers). Produced via immunoSEQ multiplex PCR; TCRdb's table is partial and in-frame only. The table has roughly 120,000 clones, 81% seen once. The source is a woman aged 25 to 45 in good health and CMV-seronegative. The rearrangement links TRBV5-1 to TRBJ2-7, with 10 bases that match TRBD2. The sequenced material came from PBMCs. The CDR3 DNA reads as TGCGCCAGCAGGCGAGATCTAGCGGGAGTGGCCTACGAGCAGTACTTC. This translates into CASRRDLAGVAYEQYF.